This T cell receptor beta chain was sequenced in a study of molecular identifiers for immune sequencing clone quantification. Study context: Four portions were sequenced after RNA from roughly 18,000 or 92,000 naive CD8 cells was split five ways in replicates. General study findings and limits: Clonotypes topping 20 RNA copies carried over 97% of effector molecules but under 1% of naive ones.

TCRdb processed the PCR reads anew with MiXCR; each CDR3 protein has one entry. The sample records approximately 590,000 distinct CDR3 sequences, roughly 23% being singletons. Note on this clonotype: The antigen is undetermined.

The CDR3 totals 13 residues. CDR1 SGDLS and CDR2 YYNGEE come from the germline V gene. The V end lost 0 bases, the J end lost 6 bases, and 8 bases lay between the germline ends. CD8+CD4-CCR7+CD45RA+ cells were sorted as naive CD8 T cells. The V call is TRBV9, the J call TRBJ2-3, with TRBD1 as a possible D gene (6 bases). Sequencing was done on a sample of naive CD8+ T cells from blood, with Jurkat cell RNA spiked in. Indicated subset: FACS-sorted CD8+CD4-CCR7+CD45RA+ naive T cells. This receptor was identified in a human donor in good health. Some libraries in this study had Jurkat cell RNA spiked in. CDR3 DNA: TGTGCCAGCAGCGTAGTGGGGGCGGATACGCAGTATTTT. As protein: CASSVVGADTQYF.